Detailed here is one TCR beta chain. The sample belongs to a study of blood T cell repertoires in COVID-19. The method was immunoSEQ multiplex PCR; TCRdb's version includes in-frame clones alone and lacks a portion of them. The sample yields 50,000 to 70,000 clones, roughly 85% seen once. The sequence derives from a man in his fifties or sixties with acute or convalescent COVID-19. Sequences were obtained from peripheral blood.

The CDR3 DNA is TGTGCCAGCAGGAGACTAGCGAACATTCAGTACTTC. Amino acid sequence: CASRRLANIQYF. The chain has TRBV2 and TRBJ2-4, with 8 bases lining up with TRBD2. The germline V gene has CDR1 SNHLY and CDR2 FYNNEI. Trimming took 6 bases from V and 7 from J; bases not matched to a gene: 2. The CDR3 extends over 12 amino acids.